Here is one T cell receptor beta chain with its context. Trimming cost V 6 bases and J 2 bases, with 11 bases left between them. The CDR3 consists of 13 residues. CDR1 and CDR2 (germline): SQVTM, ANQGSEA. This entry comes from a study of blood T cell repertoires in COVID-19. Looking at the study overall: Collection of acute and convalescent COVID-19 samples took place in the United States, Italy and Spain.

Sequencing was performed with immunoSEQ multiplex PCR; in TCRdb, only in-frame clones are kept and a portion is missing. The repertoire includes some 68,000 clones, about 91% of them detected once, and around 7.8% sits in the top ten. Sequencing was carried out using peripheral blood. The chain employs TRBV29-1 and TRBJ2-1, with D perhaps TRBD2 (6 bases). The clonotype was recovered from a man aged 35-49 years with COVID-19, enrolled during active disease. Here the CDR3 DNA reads TGCAGCGTCCGGGGGTCGGCCTACAATGAGCAGTTCTTC. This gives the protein CSVRGSAYNEQFF.